This TCR beta chain was retrieved from a study of T cell clonality in common variable immunodeficiency. Study-level results: CVID subjects had higher TCRbeta clonality than healthy controls, most marked in about a third.

The V gene end was trimmed by 7 bases and the J gene end by 3 bases; junction bases not matched to a gene: 4. The CDR3 sequence is 14 residues long. The table lists this clone with many counts. Its antigen is still unknown. The read gets to within 3 residues of the CDR3 end, and the germline J gene fills in the rest. Using immunoSEQ multiplex PCR, the repertoire was profiled, and TCRdb retains in-frame clones only, with some absent. The sample includes approximately 56,000 clones, none of them occurring once. This TCR was sampled from a person between 18 and 70 years old in good health. Source material: peripheral blood mononuclear cells. The chain recombines TRBV12-3 or TRBV12-4 with TRBJ2-1, with TRBD1 matching over 9 bases. The CDR3 DNA, read in part, is TGTGCCAGCACTCCGACAGGGGGCTACAATGAG. Its translation is CASTPTGGYNE. The full CDR3 sequence reads CASTPTGGYNEQFF.